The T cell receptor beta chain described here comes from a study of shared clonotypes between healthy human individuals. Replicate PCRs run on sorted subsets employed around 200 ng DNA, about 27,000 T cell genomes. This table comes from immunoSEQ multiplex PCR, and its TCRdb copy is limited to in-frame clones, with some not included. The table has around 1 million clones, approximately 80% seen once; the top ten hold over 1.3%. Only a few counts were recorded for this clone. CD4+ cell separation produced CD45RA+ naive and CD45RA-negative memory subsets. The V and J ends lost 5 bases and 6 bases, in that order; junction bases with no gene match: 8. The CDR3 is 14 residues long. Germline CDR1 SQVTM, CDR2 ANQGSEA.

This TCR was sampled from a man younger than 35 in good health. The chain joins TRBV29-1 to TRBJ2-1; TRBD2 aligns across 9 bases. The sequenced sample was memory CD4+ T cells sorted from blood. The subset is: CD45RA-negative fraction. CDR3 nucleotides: TGCAGCGTTTATAATAGCGGGAGAGGCAATGAGCAGTTCTTC. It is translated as CSVYNSGRGNEQFF.